The clone carrying this T cell receptor (beta chain) has at least ten counts. Its antigen is not known. This specimen belongs to a study of T-cell reconstitution after alpha-beta-depleted transplantation in children. The study, taken as a whole, reports: Diversity of TCRbeta at day 60 was high in some patients, arising from surviving recipient T cells and thymic progenitors. Several hundred expanded graft clones reportedly were the source of alpha-beta T cells about two months after transplant.

Germline values: CDR1 MDHEN, CDR2 SYDVKM. Trimming took 6 bases from V and 5 from J, leaving 13 bases between them. This CDR3 is built from 13 residues. Unique molecular identifiers were built into the TCRbeta library. TCRdb ran MiXCR on the PCR reads and lists one entry per CDR3 protein. Found here are approximately 230,000 distinct CDR3 sequences, 24% of them singletons; the top ten hold about 4.8%. The V call is TRBV28, the J call TRBJ2-5; D gene unclear. This clonotype was obtained from a female patient younger than 10 who had a stem cell transplant for congenital amegakaryocytic thrombocytopenia, so the T cells may come from the graft donor. Here the sequenced sample was PBMCs, mostly from graft donor cells, taken 360 days after TCRalphabeta/CD19-depleted stem cell transplant. CDR3 residues: CASRSSVWETQYF. CDR3 DNA sequence: TGTGCCAGCAGATCGAGCGTATGGGAGACCCAGTACTTC.